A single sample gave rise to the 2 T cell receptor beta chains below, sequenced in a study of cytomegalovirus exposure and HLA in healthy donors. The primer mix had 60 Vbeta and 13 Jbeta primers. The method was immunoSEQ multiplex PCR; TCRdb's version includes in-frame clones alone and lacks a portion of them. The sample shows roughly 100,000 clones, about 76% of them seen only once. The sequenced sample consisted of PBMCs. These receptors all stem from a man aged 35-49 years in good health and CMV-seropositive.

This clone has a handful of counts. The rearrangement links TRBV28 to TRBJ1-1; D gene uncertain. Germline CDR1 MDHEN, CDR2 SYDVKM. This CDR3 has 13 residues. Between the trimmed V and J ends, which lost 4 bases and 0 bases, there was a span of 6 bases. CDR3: CASSSGLNTEAFF. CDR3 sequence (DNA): TGTGCCAGCAGTTCCGGTTTGAACACTGAAGCTTTCTTT.

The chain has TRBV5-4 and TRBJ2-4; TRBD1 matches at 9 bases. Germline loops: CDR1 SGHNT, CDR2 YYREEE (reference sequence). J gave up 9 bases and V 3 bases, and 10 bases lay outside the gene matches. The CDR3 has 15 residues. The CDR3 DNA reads TGTGCCAGCAGCTCTTGGGACAGGGAGGAAAGCATTCAGTACTTC. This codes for CASSSWDREESIQYF.